In its sample, the clone carrying this T cell receptor (beta chain) was seen a few times. The data were taken from a study of blood T cells in healthy people across ages. Donation came from healthy Caucasian individuals in Russia who were aged roughly 6 to 95. Combining a sample-barcoded 5' primer with a J-beta primer mix, a second PCR ran for roughly 7 to 12 cycles. Each CDR3 protein gets one entry after TCRdb re-called the 5' RACE reads with MiXCR. The data contain fewer than 2,000,000 distinct CDR3 sequences, about two fifths of them singletons. Trimming cost V 5 bases and J 3 bases; bases outside gene matches: 6. The V gene's germline CDR1 is PRHDT and CDR2 FYEKMQ (reference sequence). The CDR3 length is 14 residues.

This chain uses TRBV13 with TRBJ1-2; 7 nucleotides match TRBD1. Sequencing was done on a sample of blood. The receptor comes from a human donor in good health. The CDR3 spells CASSTRDSHYGYTF. In nucleotides, the CDR3 is TGTGCCAGCAGCACTAGGGACAGCCACTATGGCTACACCTTC.